This paragraph covers one T cell receptor (beta chain) sequence. Its antigen is undetermined. CDR3 length: 15 amino acids. V lost 2 bases to trimming and J lost 6 bases; unmatched junction nucleotides: 5. CDR1 and CDR2 from the germline V gene are MDHEN and SYDVKM. In the PCR, 60 Vbeta and 13 Jbeta primers were used. Clones were read by immunoSEQ multiplex PCR, and TCRdb kept only the in-frame ones, dropping some. Of approximately 170,000 clones listed, roughly 81% are singletons. The data stem from a study of cytomegalovirus exposure and HLA in healthy donors. Overall study results and limits: Highest at DRB1 and lowest at HLA-C, TCR association rates differed among HLA loci in a later analysis.

The chain uses TRBV28 and TRBJ2-1, with TRBD2 matching over 9 bases. The sample consisted of PBMCs. This TCR was recovered from a man aged 25-40 years in good health and CMV-seropositive. Written as DNA, the CDR3 is TGTGCCAGCAGTTTAACGGGACTAGCCTTCAATGAGCAGTTCTTC. This translates into CASSLTGLAFNEQFF. Based on the CDR3 plus reference TRBV28 and TRBJ2-1, the full variable domain is DVKVTQSSRYLVKRTGEKVFLECVQDMDHENMFWYRQDPGLGLRLIYFSYDVKMKEKGDIPEGYSVSREKKERFSLILESASTNQTSMYLCASSLTGLAFNEQFFGPGTRLTVL.